The text below deals with one T cell receptor beta chain. The sample belongs to a study of T cells in tumors and immune-related adverse events. Data came from immunoSEQ multiplex PCR; TCRdb stores just in-frame clones and leaves some out. The repertoire holds about 4,900 clones, 65% seen once, with around 5.7% in the top ten. The input for sequencing was gut tissue, taken from a patient treated with anti-PD-1 therapy. The receptor comes from a female donor with metastatic renal cell carcinoma.

CDR3 DNA: TGCGCCAGCAGCCCCTTCCCTAGCGGGAACATCTACGAGCAGTACTTC. Residues: CASSPFPSGNIYEQYF. This chain connects TRBV5-1 to TRBJ2-7; 9 positions match TRBD2. Germline V gene lookup returns CDR1 SGHRS and CDR2 YFSETQ. V lost 4 bases to trimming and J lost 3 bases; unmatched junction nucleotides: 11. The CDR3 loop spans 16 amino acids.